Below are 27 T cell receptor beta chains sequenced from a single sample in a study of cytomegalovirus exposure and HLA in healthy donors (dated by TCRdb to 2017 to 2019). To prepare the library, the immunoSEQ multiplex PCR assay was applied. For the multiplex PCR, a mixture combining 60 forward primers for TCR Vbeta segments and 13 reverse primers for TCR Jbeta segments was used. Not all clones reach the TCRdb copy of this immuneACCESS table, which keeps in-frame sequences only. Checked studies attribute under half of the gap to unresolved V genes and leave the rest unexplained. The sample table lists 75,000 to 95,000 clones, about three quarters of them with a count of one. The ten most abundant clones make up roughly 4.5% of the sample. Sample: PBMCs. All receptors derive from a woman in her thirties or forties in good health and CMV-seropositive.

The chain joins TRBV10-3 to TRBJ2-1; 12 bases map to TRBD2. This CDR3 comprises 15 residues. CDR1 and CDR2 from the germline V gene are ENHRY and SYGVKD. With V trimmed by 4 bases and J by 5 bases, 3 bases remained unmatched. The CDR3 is CAISATSGGHNEQFF. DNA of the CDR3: TGTGCCATCAGTGCGACTAGCGGGGGCCACAATGAGCAGTTCTTC.

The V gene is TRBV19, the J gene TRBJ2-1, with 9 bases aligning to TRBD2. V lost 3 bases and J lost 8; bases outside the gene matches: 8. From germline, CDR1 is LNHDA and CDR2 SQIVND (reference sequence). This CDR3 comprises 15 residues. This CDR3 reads CASSIRAGGLDEQFF. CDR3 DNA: TGTGCCAGTAGTATCCGAGCGGGAGGCTTAGATGAGCAGTTCTTC.

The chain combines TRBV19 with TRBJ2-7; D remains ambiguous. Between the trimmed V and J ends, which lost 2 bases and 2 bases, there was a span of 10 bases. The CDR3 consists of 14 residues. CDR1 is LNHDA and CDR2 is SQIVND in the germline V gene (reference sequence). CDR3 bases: TGTGCCAGTAGTATAAACGGCGGTACCTACGAGCAGTACTTC. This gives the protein CASSINGGTYEQYF.

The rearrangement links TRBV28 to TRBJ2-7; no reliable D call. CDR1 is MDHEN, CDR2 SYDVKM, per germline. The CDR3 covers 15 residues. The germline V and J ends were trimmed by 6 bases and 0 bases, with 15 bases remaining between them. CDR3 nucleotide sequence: TGTGCCAGCAGCCCTACAGTTATCCGCTCCTACGAGCAGTACTTC. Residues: CASSPTVIRSYEQYF.

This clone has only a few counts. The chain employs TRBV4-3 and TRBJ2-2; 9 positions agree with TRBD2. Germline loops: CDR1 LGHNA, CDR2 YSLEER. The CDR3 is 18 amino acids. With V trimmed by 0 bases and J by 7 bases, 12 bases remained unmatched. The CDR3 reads CASSQEVIVAGAIGELFF. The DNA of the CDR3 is TGCGCCAGCAGCCAAGAAGTGATAGTAGCGGGAGCTATCGGGGAGCTGTTTTTT.

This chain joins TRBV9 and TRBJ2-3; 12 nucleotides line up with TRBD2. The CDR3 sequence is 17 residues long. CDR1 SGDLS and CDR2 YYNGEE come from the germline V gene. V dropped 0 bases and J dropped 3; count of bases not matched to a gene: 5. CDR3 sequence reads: CASSVGTSGTGTDTQYF. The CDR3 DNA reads TGTGCCAGCAGCGTAGGGACTAGCGGGACGGGTACAGATACGCAGTATTTT.

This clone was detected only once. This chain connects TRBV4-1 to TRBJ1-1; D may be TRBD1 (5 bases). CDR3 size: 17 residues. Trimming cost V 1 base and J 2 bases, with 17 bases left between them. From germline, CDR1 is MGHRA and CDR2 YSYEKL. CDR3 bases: TGCGCCAGCAGCCAAGGGGTAGCGGGGCAATTAAACACTGAAGCTTTCTTT. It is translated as CASSQGVAGQLNTEAFF.

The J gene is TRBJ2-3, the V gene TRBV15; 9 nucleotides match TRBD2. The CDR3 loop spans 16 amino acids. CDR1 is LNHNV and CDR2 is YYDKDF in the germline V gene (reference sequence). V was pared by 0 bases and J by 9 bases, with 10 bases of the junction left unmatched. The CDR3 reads CATSRDWGLAGITQYF. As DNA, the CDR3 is TGTGCCACCAGCAGAGATTGGGGGCTAGCGGGAATAACGCAGTATTTT.

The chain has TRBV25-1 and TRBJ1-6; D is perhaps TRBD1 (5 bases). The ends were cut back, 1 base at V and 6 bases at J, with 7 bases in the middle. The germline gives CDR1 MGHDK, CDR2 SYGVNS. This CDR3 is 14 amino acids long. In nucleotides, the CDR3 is TGTGCCAGCAGTGAATCAGGGCGTAATTCACCCCTCCACTTT. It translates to CASSESGRNSPLHF.

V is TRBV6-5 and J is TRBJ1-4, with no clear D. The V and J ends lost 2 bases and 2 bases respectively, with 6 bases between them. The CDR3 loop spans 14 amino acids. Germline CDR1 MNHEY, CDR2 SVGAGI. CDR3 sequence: CASSYAGTNEKLFF. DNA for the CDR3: TGTGCCAGCAGTTACGCGGGTACTAATGAAAAACTGTTTTTT.

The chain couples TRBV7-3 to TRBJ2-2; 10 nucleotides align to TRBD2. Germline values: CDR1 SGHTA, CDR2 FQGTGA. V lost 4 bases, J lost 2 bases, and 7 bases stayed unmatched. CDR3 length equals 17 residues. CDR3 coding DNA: TGTGCCAGCAGCTCAAGAGCGGGAGGGGGAAACACCGGGGAGCTGTTTTTT. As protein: CASSSRAGGGNTGELFF.

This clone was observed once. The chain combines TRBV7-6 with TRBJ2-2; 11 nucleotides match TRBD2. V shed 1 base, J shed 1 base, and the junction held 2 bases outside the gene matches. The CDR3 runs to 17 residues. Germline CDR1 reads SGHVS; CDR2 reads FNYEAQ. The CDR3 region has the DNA TGTGCCAGCAGCTTAGTCCTAGCGGGAGGGAACACCGGGGAGCTGTTTTTT. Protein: CASSLVLAGGNTGELFF.

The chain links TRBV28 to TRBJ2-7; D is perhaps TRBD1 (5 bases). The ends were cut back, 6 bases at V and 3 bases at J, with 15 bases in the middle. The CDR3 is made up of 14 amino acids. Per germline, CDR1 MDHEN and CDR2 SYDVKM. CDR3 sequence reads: CASRRQTARYEQYF. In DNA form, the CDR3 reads TGTGCCAGCAGAAGACAGACTGCCCGCTACGAGCAGTACTTC.

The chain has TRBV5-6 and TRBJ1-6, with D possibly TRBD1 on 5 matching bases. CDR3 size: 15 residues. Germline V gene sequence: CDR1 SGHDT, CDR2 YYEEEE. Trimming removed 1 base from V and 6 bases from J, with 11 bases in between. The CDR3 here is CASSLRGGGNSPLHF. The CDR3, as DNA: TGTGCCAGCAGCTTGCGCGGGGGGGGTAATTCACCCCTCCACTTT.

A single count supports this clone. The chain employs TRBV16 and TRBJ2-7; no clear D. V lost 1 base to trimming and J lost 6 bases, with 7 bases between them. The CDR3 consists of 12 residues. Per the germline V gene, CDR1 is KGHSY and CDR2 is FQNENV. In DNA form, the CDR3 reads TGTGCCAGCAGCCAATTCCGTCCCGAGCAGTACTTC. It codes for CASSQFRPEQYF.

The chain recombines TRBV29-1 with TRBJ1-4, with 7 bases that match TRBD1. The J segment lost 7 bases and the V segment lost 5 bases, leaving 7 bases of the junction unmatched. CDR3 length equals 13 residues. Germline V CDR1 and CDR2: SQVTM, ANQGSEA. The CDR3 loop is CSVKIQGTEKLFF. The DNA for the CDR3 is TGCAGCGTTAAAATACAGGGGACTGAAAAACTGTTTTTT.

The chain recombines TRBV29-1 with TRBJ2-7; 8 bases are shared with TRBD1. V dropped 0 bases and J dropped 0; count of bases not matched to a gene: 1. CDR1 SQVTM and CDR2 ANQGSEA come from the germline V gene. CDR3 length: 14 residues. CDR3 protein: CSVEETGASYEQYF. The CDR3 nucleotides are TGCAGCGTTGAAGAGACAGGGGCCTCCTACGAGCAGTACTTC.

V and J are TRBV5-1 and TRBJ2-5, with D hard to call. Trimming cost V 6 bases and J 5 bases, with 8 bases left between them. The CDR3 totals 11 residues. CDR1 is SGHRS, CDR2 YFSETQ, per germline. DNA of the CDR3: TGCGCCAGCACCGGAGACGAGACCCAGTACTTC. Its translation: CASTGDETQYF.

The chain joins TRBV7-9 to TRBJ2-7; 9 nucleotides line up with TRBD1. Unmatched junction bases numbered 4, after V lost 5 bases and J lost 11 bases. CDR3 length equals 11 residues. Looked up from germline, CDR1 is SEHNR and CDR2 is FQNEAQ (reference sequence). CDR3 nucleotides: TGTGCCAGCAGCAACCGGGACAGGGAGTACTTC. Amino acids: CASSNRDREYF.

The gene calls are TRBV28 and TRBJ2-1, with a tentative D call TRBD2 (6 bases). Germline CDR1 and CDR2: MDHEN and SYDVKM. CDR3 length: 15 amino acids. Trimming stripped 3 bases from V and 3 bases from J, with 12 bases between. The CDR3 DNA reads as TGTGCCAGCAGTTTTGGAGCGGGCGACTACAATGAGCAGTTCTTC. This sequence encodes CASSFGAGDYNEQFF.

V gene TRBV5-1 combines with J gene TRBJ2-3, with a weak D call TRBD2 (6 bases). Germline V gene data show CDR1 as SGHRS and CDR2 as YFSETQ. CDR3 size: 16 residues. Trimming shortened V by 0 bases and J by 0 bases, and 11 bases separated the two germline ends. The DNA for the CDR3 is TGCGCCAGCAGCTTGGCCCTTGCGGGGAGCACAGATACGCAGTATTTT. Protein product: CASSLALAGSTDTQYF.

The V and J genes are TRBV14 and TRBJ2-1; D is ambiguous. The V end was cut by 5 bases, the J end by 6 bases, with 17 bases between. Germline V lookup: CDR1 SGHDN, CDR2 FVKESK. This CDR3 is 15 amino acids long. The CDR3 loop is CASSFQAPQTNEQFF. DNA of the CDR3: TGTGCCAGCAGCTTTCAAGCGCCCCAAACCAATGAGCAGTTCTTC. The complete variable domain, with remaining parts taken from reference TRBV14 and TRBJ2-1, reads EAGVTQFPSHSVIEKGQTVTLRCDPISGHDNLYWYRRVMGKEIKFLLHFVKESKQDESGMPNNRFLAERTGGTYSTLKVQPAELEDSGVYFCASSFQAPQTNEQFFGPGTRLTVL.

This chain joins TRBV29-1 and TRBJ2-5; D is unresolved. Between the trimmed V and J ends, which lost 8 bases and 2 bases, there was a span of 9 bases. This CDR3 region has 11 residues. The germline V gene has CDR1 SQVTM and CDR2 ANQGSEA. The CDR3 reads CSPFLQETQYF. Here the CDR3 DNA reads TGCAGCCCCTTTTTGCAAGAGACCCAGTACTTC. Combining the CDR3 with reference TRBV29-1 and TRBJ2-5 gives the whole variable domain SAVISQKPSRDICQRGTSLTIQCQVDSQVTMMFWYRQQPGQSLTLIATANQGSEATYESGFVIDKFPISRPNLTFSTLTVSNMSPEDSSIYLCSPFLQETQYFGPGTRLLVL.

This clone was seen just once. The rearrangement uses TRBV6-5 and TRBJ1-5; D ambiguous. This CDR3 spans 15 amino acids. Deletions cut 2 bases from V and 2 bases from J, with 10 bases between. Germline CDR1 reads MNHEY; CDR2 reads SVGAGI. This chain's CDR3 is CASSYGQLGNQPQHF. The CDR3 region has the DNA TGTGCCAGCAGTTACGGGCAGCTCGGCAATCAGCCCCAGCATTTT.

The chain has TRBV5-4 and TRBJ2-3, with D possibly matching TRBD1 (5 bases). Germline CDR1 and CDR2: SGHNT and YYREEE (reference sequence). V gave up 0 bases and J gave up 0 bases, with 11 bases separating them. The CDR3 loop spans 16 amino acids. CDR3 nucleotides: TGTGCCAGCAGCTTGGGGGGCAGACCAAGCACAGATACGCAGTATTTT. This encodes CASSLGGRPSTDTQYF. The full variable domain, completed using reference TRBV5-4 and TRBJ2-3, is ETGVTQSPTHLIKTRGQQVTLRCSSQSGHNTVSWYQQALGQGPQFIFQYYREEENGRGNFPPRFSGLQFPNYSSELNVNALELDDSALYLCASSLGGRPSTDTQYFGPGTRLTVL.

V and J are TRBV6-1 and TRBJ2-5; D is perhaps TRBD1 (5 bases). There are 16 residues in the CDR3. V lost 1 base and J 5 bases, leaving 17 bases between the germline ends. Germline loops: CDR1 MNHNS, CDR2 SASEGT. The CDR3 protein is CASSEDGRVFWETQYF. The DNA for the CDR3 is TGTGCCAGCAGTGAAGACGGCAGGGTATTTTGGGAGACCCAGTACTTC.

As DNA, the CDR3 is TGTGCCAGCAGCCGGGACACAAGTTCCTACAATGAGCAGTTCTTC. Translation gives CASSRDTSSYNEQFF. The chain has TRBV5-4 and TRBJ2-1; possible D gene TRBD1, 6 bases. Deletions cut 4 bases from V and 1 base from J, with 12 bases between. The germline V gene encodes CDR1 SGHNT and CDR2 YYREEE (reference sequence). This CDR3 is built from 15 residues.